The 18 T cell receptor beta chains in this list originate from one sample, sequenced in a study of cytomegalovirus exposure and HLA in healthy donors. A multiplex PCR was run with 60 Vbeta primers and 13 Jbeta primers. Profiled with immunoSEQ multiplex PCR; TCRdb holds only in-frame clones, not every one. The table lists tens of thousands of clones. The sample consisted of PBMCs. These receptors were obtained from a human donor in good health.

Comments on this clone: The junction does not match germline at one end; this may be a read error. In nucleotides, the CDR3 is TGTGCCGGGAGTGTACAAACAGGAACGGCCGGGGAGCTGTTTTTT. Translating gives CAGSVQTGTAGELFF. The chain recombines TRBV30 with TRBJ2-2, with D possibly called TRBD1 or TRBD2 (5 bases each). Looked up from germline, CDR1 is GTSNPN and CDR2 is SVGIG (reference sequence). CDR3 length: 15 amino acids.

The chain recombines TRBV19 with TRBJ2-2; D is perhaps TRBD1 (6 bases). Per germline, CDR1 LNHDA and CDR2 SQIVND (reference sequence). V lost 3 bases and J lost 8, with 10 bases in between. CDR3 length equals 13 residues. As DNA, the CDR3 is TGTGCCAGTAGTATCTTGGGGGCGGGGGAGCTGTTTTTT. Translation gives CASSILGAGELFF.

The chain carries TRBV30 and TRBJ2-5; D not resolved. The better agreement between TRBJ2-7 and the DNA end casts doubt on the J call. The CDR3 has 13 amino acids. The germline gives CDR1 GTSNPN, CDR2 SVGIG (reference sequence). The CDR3 coding sequence is TGTGCCTGGAGTAGAGGTGATTCCTACGAGCAGTACTTC. It is translated as CAWSRGDSYEQYF.

The chain combines TRBV7-3 with TRBJ1-2, with 7 bases identical to TRBD1. CDR3 length: 15 amino acids. Germline-derived CDR1 and CDR2 are SGHTA and FQGTGA. Losses at the gene ends were 2 bases for V and 4 bases for J; bases not matched to a gene: 7. For the CDR3, the DNA is TGTGCCAGCAGCTTACAAGGGGGCGCGGGCTATGGCTACACCTTC. This translates into CASSLQGGAGYGYTF. The full variable domain, its missing parts supplied by reference TRBV7-3 and TRBJ1-2, is GAGVSQTPSNKVTEKGKYVELRCDPISGHTALYWYRQSLGQGPEFLIYFQGTGAADDSGLPNDRFFAVRPEGSVSTLKIQRTERGDSAVYLCASSLQGGAGYGYTFGSGTRLTVV.

V gene TRBV9 combines with J gene TRBJ1-1; tentatively, D is TRBD1 (6 bases). Germline values: CDR1 SGDLS, CDR2 YYNGEE. Trimming shortened V by 4 bases and J by 3 bases, and 25 bases separated the two germline ends. CDR3 size: 18 residues. CDR3: CASSRTLYGGAEDTEAFF. DNA of the CDR3: TGTGCCAGCAGCCGAACCCTATACGGGGGGGCAGAGGACACTGAAGCTTTCTTT.

The CDR3 loop reads CASSQGQGSYEQYF. The CDR3 coding sequence is TGCGCCAGCAGCCAGGGACAGGGGTCCTACGAGCAGTACTTC. The chain combines TRBV4-1 with TRBJ2-7; 10 bases fit TRBD1. In germline, CDR1 is MGHRA, CDR2 YSYEKL. Trimming took 3 bases from V and 1 from J; bases not matched to a gene: 0. The CDR3 totals 14 residues.

The chain combines TRBV4-1 with TRBJ2-7; D perhaps matches TRBD2 (5 bases). Trimming removed 0 bases at V and 6 bases at J, with 15 bases between. This CDR3 has 15 amino acids. Germline CDR1 is MGHRA and CDR2 is YSYEKL. CDR3 protein: CASSQEAGRGAEQYF. CDR3 DNA: TGCGCCAGCAGCCAAGAAGCAGGCCGGGGAGCCGAGCAGTACTTC.

The chain has TRBV5-1 and TRBJ2-2, with TRBD1 matching 12 bases. V gave up 4 bases and J gave up 5 bases; unmatched junction bases: 3. This CDR3 has 15 amino acids. Germline CDR1 SGHRS, CDR2 YFSETQ. CDR3 sequence (DNA): TGCGCCAGCAGCCCGGGACAGGGGGCGACCGGGGAGCTGTTTTTT. Protein product: CASSPGQGATGELFF.

This chain joins TRBV5-6 and TRBJ1-2; TRBD1 matches at 8 bases. Germline V gene sequence: CDR1 SGHDT, CDR2 YYEEEE. This CDR3 is 13 amino acids long. V was clipped by 4 bases and J by 6 bases; unmatched bases: 5. CDR3 sequence reads: CASSIGQGHGYTF. In nucleotides, the CDR3 is TGTGCCAGCAGCATCGGACAGGGCCATGGCTACACCTTC.

V is TRBV9 and J is TRBJ2-2; the match to TRBD1 covers 8 bases. This CDR3 is 15 amino acids long. Trimming cost V 4 bases and J 4 bases; bases outside gene matches: 6. Germline CDR1 is SGDLS and CDR2 is YYNGEE. CDR3 in amino acids: CASSTQTGVTGELFF. The CDR3 DNA is TGTGCCAGCAGCACCCAGACAGGGGTCACCGGGGAGCTGTTTTTT.

J is TRBJ1-3 and V is TRBV9; D unresolved. V was trimmed by 4 bases and J by 1 base, leaving 18 bases between them. The CDR3 loop spans 17 amino acids. The germline V gene encodes CDR1 SGDLS and CDR2 YYNGEE. This CDR3 is CASSPGGGPTSGNTIYF. CDR3 DNA: TGTGCCAGCAGCCCTGGTGGCGGGCCCACGTCTGGAAACACCATATATTTT.

The chain joins TRBV30 to TRBJ1-6; D gene uncertain. The CDR3 contains 15 residues. Deletions cut 2 bases from V and 4 bases from J, with 12 bases between. Germline lookup yields CDR1 GTSNPN and CDR2 SVGIG (reference sequence). DNA of the CDR3: TGTGCCTGGAGTCGGGTGGTGAATTATAATTCACCCCTCCACTTT. Residues: CAWSRVVNYNSPLHF. Supplemented by reference TRBV30 and TRBJ1-6, the full variable domain reads SQTIHQWPATLVQPVGSPLSLECTVEGTSNPNLYWYRQAAGRGLQLLFYSVGIGQISSEVPQNLSASRPQDRQFILSSKKLLLSDSGFYLCAWSRVVNYNSPLHFGNGTRLTVT.

This chain connects TRBV28 to TRBJ1-2, with a tentative D call TRBD1 (6 bases). Germline CDR1 reads MDHEN; CDR2 reads SYDVKM. The CDR3 length is 12 residues. The V and J ends lost 8 bases and 5 bases respectively, with 12 bases between them. The CDR3 here is CASDRGAYGYTF. The CDR3 nucleotides read TGTGCCAGCGACCGGGGGGCGTATGGCTACACCTTC.

This sequence joins TRBV19 and TRBJ1-5, with 7 bases matching TRBD1. CDR3 length equals 13 residues. Germline CDR1 LNHDA, CDR2 SQIVND (reference sequence). V trimming: 6 bases; J trimming: 2 bases; junction bases outside the gene matches: 1. The CDR3 spells CASRTGRNQPQHF. DNA for the CDR3: TGTGCCAGTAGGACAGGGCGCAATCAGCCCCAGCATTTT.

This sequence joins TRBV27 and TRBJ1-5; the match to TRBD1 covers 12 bases. Germline assignment: CDR1 MNHEY and CDR2 SMNVEV (reference sequence). CDR3 size: 17 residues. V shed 4 bases, J shed 8 bases, and the junction held 12 bases outside the gene matches. CDR3 nucleotide sequence: TGTGCCAGCAGTTCCTGGGACAGGGGGCTGCCGAGGGAGCCCCAGCATTTT. Protein sequence: CASSSWDRGLPREPQHF.

The chain couples TRBV7-2 to TRBJ2-3; D not certain. The ends were cut back, 3 bases at V and 2 bases at J, with 3 bases in the middle. Germline CDR1 and CDR2: SGHTA and FQGNSA. This CDR3 has 12 amino acids. The CDR3 bases are TGTGCCAGCAGCTTCTACACAGATACGCAGTATTTT. Translated: CASSFYTDTQYF.

The J gene is TRBJ2-7, the V gene TRBV5-3; TRBD1 matches 9 bases. TRBV5-3 has ORF status, its function being uncertain. V was clipped by 3 bases and J by 3 bases; unmatched bases: 10. This CDR3 comprises 16 residues. The CDR3 DNA is TGTGCCAGAAGCTCGCCCCGACAGGGGGTATTCTACGAGCAGTACTTC. This translates into CARSSPRQGVFYEQYF.

The chain links TRBV6-6 to TRBJ2-7; D is unresolved. Deletions cut 0 bases from V and 6 bases from J, with 6 bases between. The CDR3 has 12 amino acids. Germline V gives CDR1 MNHNY, CDR2 SVGAGI (reference sequence). The CDR3 region has the DNA TGTGCCAGCAGTTACTCGGGCTTCGAGCAGTACTTC. Encoded protein: CASSYSGFEQYF.